The next 20 T cell receptor beta chains were all read from a single sample in a study of CD8 T cells in ankylosing spondylitis. TCRdb ran MiXCR on the 5' RACE reads and lists one entry per CDR3 protein. This sample has some 200,000 distinct CDR3 sequences; 15% to 20% occur once, and the top ten carry roughly 4%. Source material: blood, either unsorted or a sorted T cell fraction (not recorded which). Receptors originate from a male donor aged 5 to 29 with ankylosing spondylitis or in good health (not recorded which).

This rearrangement joins TRBV30 to TRBJ2-7; 10 nucleotides line up with TRBD1. CDR1 and CDR2 from the germline V gene are GTSNPN and SVGIG (reference sequence). With V trimmed by 3 bases and J by 4 bases, 6 bases remained unmatched. CDR3 length: 14 residues. CDR3 sequence (DNA): TGTGCCTGGAGGAGAGACAGGGGGCTTTACGAGCAGTACTTC. Protein sequence: CAWRRDRGLYEQYF.

The chain is built from TRBV29-1 and TRBJ1-2; 7 bases line up with TRBD1. Germline V gene data show CDR1 as SQVTM and CDR2 as ANQGSEA. The CDR3 has 10 residues. The J segment lost 5 bases and the V segment lost 7 bases, leaving 1 base of the junction unmatched. The CDR3 loop is CSATGYGYTF. In DNA, the CDR3 is TGCAGCGCGACAGGGTATGGCTACACCTTC.

This clonotype occurred many times. The chain has TRBV7-7 and TRBJ2-1, with TRBD1 identical over 9 bases. Unmatched junction bases numbered 7, after V lost 3 bases and J lost 7 bases. The germline gives CDR1 SSHAT, CDR2 FNYEAQ (reference sequence). The CDR3 length is 15 residues. Written as DNA, the CDR3 is TGTGCCAGCAGCTTGGGGACAGGGCTCGTAAATGAGCAGTTCTTC. Translated, it gives CASSLGTGLVNEQFF.

This clonotype was seen at least ten times. The chain is built from TRBV20-1 and TRBJ2-7; TRBD1 matches at 8 bases. This CDR3 region has 15 residues. Germline CDR1 is DFQATT and CDR2 is SNEGSKA (reference sequence). V was pared by 0 bases and J by 0 bases, with 4 bases of the junction left unmatched. The CDR3 DNA sequence: TGCAGTGCTAGAGACCGGGACAGGCTCTCCTACGAGCAGTACGTC. It translates to CSARDRDRLSYEQYV.

The rearrangement joins TRBV27 to TRBJ2-5; D is ambiguous. CDR1 is MNHEY, CDR2 SMNVEV, per germline (reference sequence). The V and J ends lost 3 bases and 0 bases respectively, with 5 bases between them. The CDR3 totals 13 residues. The CDR3 DNA reads as TGTGCCAGCAGTTTTCGGGACCAAGAGACCCAGTACTTC. Translated, it gives CASSFRDQETQYF.

This clonotype was seen ten or more times. V is TRBV20-1 and J is TRBJ2-5; 7 bases are a match to TRBD2. With 6 bases clipped from V and 5 bases from J, the junction kept 9 bases outside the gene matches. The CDR3 covers 13 residues. Germline V lookup: CDR1 DFQATT, CDR2 SNEGSKA (reference sequence). The CDR3 sequence is CSAPGLGGETQYF. The CDR3 coding sequence is TGCAGTGCGCCGGGACTGGGGGGGGAGACCCAGTACTTC.

This clonotype came up many times. The chain couples TRBV25-1 to TRBJ1-2, with D possibly matching TRBD1 (6 bases). V lost 10 bases to trimming and J lost 7 bases, with 13 bases between them. Germline values: CDR1 MGHDK, CDR2 SYGVNS. The CDR3 extends over 11 amino acids. The CDR3 DNA sequence: TGTGCCACCAAAGGGGGGCCTGGCTACACCTTC. Translation: CATKGGPGYTF.

This clonotype was observed many times. V and J are TRBV9 and TRBJ2-4; D possibly corresponds to TRBD2 (6 bases). CDR1 is SGDLS and CDR2 is YYNGEE in the germline V gene. V was trimmed by 7 bases and J by 7 bases, leaving 12 bases between them. The CDR3 is 12 residues long. Here the CDR3 reads CASGGVGNIQYF. The CDR3 DNA reads TGTGCCAGCGGCGGGGTAGGCAACATTCAGTACTTC.

This clonotype came up many times. The gene calls are TRBV6-6 and TRBJ2-1; D call uncertain. The germline V gene has CDR1 MNHNY and CDR2 SVGAGI (reference sequence). Trimming left V 2 bases short and J 8 bases short, with 4 bases between. The CDR3 extends over 11 amino acids. The CDR3 coding sequence is TGTGCCAGCAGTTACATCGATGAGCAGTTCTTC. As protein: CASSYIDEQFF.

This clonotype was observed many times. The V and J genes are TRBV6-5 and TRBJ2-6, with D possibly being TRBD1 (6 bases). In germline, CDR1 is MNHEY, CDR2 SVGAGI. Trimming stripped 6 bases from V and 3 bases from J, with 12 bases between. This CDR3 contains 15 residues. CDR3 bases: TGTGCCAGCAGACCTACAGGGAATGGGGCCAACGTCCTGACTTTC. Translation gives CASRPTGNGANVLTF.

This clonotype appeared many times. The rearrangement joins TRBV27 to TRBJ2-3; D might be TRBD2 (5 bases). CDR1 and CDR2 (germline): MNHEY, SMNVEV (reference sequence). V lost 6 bases and J lost 6, with 16 bases in between. The CDR3 extends over 14 amino acids. CDR3 bases: TGTGCCAGCAGCCCACTAGGAGCCCAGGATACGCAGTATTTT. This codes for CASSPLGAQDTQYF.

The J gene is TRBJ2-5, the V gene TRBV29-1; possibly TRBD1 for D (6 bases). The ends were cut back, 2 bases at V and 6 bases at J, with 16 bases in the middle. Germline V lookup: CDR1 SQVTM, CDR2 ANQGSEA. The CDR3 is made up of 14 amino acids. CDR3 protein: CSVELGGRGKTQYF. The CDR3 DNA follows: TGCAGCGTTGAACTTGGGGGCAGGGGAAAGACCCAGTACTTC.

This clonotype was detected many times. The chain employs TRBV5-1 and TRBJ2-1; no clear D. This CDR3 comprises 14 residues. V was pared by 5 bases and J by 4 bases, with 13 bases between. In germline, CDR1 is SGHRS, CDR2 YFSETQ. The chain's CDR3 is CASRIDDVYNEQFF. CDR3 in DNA: TGCGCCAGCAGAATAGACGATGTATACAATGAGCAGTTCTTC. Using reference TRBV5-1 and TRBJ2-1 for the parts outside the CDR3, the full variable domain is KAGVTQTPRYLIKTRGQQVTLSCSPISGHRSVSWYQQTPGQGLQFLFEYFSETQRNKGNFPGRFSGRQFSNSRSEMNVSTLELGDSALYLCASRIDDVYNEQFFGPGTRLTVL.

Only a few counts were recorded for this clonotype. The rearrangement joins TRBV4-1 to TRBJ2-7; maybe TRBD1 (6 bases). The CDR3 covers 16 residues. Trimming removed 4 bases from V and 7 bases from J, with 23 bases in between. CDR1 is MGHRA, CDR2 YSYEKL, per germline. The CDR3 spells CASSPTGTQPSREQYV. The DNA of the CDR3 is TGCGCCAGCAGCCCCACCGGGACACAACCCTCCAGAGAGCAGTACGTC.

This clonotype was detected many times. The chain employs TRBV5-6 and TRBJ2-3; 10 bases map to TRBD1. The V gene's germline CDR1 is SGHDT and CDR2 YYEEEE. Trimming at V came to 4 bases and at J to 0 bases, leaving 5 bases not matched to a gene. CDR3 size: 16 residues. The CDR3 nucleotides read TGTGCCAGCAGCCTAAGGACAGGGGGAAGCACAGATACGCAGTATTTT. Translating gives CASSLRTGGSTDTQYF.

There are many counts of this clonotype. The chain joins TRBV6-5 to TRBJ2-7, with D maybe TRBD2 (6 bases). V shed 2 bases and J shed 5 bases, with 13 bases lying between them. Germline V gives CDR1 MNHEY, CDR2 SVGAGI. The CDR3 is 14 amino acids. The CDR3 DNA is TGTGCCAGCAGTTACAAGTCGGGAGCCCACGAGCAGTACGTC. Translation gives CASSYKSGAHEQYV.

Many counts were recorded for this clonotype. The V gene is TRBV24-1, the J gene TRBJ1-2, with a possible D match to TRBD1 (5 bases). This CDR3 has 15 amino acids. Germline V gene sequence: CDR1 KGHDR, CDR2 SFDVKD. V was pared by 4 bases and J by 8 bases, with 19 bases between. CDR3 sequence (DNA): TGTGCCACCAGTGACCCAGACAGCGTGCCCTCCGGCTACACCTTC. Translated, it gives CATSDPDSVPSGYTF.

This chain connects TRBV7-9 to TRBJ1-4; D is possibly TRBD1 (5 bases). The V and J ends lost 5 bases and 5 bases respectively, with 9 bases between them. CDR1 SEHNR and CDR2 FQNEAQ come from the germline V gene (reference sequence). The CDR3 spans 13 residues. The CDR3 nucleotides read TGTGCCAGCAGCAAACCAGGGAATGAAAAACTGTTTTTT. Translating gives CASSKPGNEKLFF.

This clonotype was observed many times. As DNA, the CDR3 is TGTGCCAGCAGAGAAACGGGACAGTCTAATGAAAAACTGTTTTTT. Amino acid sequence: CASRETGQSNEKLFF. The gene calls are TRBV25-1 and TRBJ1-4; 7 bases align to TRBD1. With V trimmed by 6 bases and J by 3 bases, 7 bases remained unmatched. The CDR3 is 15 residues long. The germline CDR1 and CDR2 sequences are MGHDK and SYGVNS.

This clonotype was counted ten times or more. This sequence joins TRBV11-2 and TRBJ2-3; D unresolved. Trimming removed 6 bases at V and 6 bases at J, with 16 bases between. The germline V gene has CDR1 SGHAT and CDR2 FQNNGV. The CDR3 is 14 residues long. This CDR3 is CASRGFRQGDTQYF. CDR3 nucleotide sequence: TGTGCCAGCAGGGGGTTTCGACAAGGTGATACGCAGTATTTT.